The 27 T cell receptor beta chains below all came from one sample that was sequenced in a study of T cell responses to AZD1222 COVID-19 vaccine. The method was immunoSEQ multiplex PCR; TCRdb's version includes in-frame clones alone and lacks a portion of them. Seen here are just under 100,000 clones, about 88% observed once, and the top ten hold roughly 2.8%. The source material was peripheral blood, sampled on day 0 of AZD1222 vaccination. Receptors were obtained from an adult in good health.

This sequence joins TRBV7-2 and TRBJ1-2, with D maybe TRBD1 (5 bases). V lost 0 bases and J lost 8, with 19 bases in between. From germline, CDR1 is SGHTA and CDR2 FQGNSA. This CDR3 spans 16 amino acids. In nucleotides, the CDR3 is TGTGCCAGCAGCTTAGCGGGAGCCGGGACGGCGGGAGGCTACACCTTC. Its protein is CASSLAGAGTAGGYTF.

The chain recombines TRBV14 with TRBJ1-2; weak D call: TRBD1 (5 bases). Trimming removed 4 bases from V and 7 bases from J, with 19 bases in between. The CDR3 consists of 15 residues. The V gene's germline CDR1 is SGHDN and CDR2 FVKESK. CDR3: CASSRGEGTLVGYTF. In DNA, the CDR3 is TGTGCCAGCAGCCGCGGCGAGGGGACCTTAGTTGGCTACACCTTC.

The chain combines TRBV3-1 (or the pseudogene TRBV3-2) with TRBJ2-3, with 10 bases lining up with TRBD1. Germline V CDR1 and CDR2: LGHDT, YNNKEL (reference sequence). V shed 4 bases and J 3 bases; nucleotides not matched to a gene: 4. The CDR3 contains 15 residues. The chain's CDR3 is CASSRGQGVTDTQYF. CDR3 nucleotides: TGTGCCAGCAGCCGAGGACAGGGGGTAACAGATACGCAGTATTTT.

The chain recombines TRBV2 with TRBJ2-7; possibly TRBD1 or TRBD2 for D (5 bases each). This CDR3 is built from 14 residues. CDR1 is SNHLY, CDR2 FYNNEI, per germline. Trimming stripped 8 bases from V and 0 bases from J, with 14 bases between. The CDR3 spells CASAPGPTSYEQYF. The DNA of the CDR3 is TGTGCCAGCGCCCCGGGACCGACCTCCTACGAGCAGTACTTC. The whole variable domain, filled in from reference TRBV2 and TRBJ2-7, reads EPEVTQTPSHQVTQMGQEVILRCVPISNHLYFYWYRQILGQKVEFLVSFYNNEISEKSEIFDDQFSVERPDGSNFTLKIRSTKLEDSAMYFCASAPGPTSYEQYFGPGTRLTVT.

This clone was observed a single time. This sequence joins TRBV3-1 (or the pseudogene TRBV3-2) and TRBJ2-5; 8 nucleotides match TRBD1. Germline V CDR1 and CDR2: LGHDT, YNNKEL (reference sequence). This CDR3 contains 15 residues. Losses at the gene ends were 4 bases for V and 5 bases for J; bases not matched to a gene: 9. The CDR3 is CASSRFGQGLETQYF. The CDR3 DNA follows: TGTGCCAGCAGCCGCTTTGGACAGGGTTTGGAGACCCAGTACTTC.

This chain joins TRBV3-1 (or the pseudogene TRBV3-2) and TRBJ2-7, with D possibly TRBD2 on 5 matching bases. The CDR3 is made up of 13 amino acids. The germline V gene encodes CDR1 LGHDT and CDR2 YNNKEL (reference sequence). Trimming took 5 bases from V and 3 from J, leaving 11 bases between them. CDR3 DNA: TGTGCCAGCAGCGAATCCGGGGACTACGAGCAGTACTTC. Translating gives CASSESGDYEQYF.

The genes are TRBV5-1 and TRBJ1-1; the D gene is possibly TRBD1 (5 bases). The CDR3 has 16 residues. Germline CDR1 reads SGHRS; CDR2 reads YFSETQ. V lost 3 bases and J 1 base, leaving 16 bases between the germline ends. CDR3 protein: CASSSWLGDENTEAFF. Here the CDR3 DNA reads TGCGCCAGCAGCTCATGGCTGGGGGATGAGAACACTGAAGCTTTCTTT.

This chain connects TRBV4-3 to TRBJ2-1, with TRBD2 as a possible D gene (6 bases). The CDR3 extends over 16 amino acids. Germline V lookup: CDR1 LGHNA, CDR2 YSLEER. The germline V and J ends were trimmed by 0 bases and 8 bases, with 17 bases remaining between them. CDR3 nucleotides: TGCGCCAGCAGCCAAGACGGACCTTACGGGGGTCATGAGCAGTTCTTC. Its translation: CASSQDGPYGGHEQFF.

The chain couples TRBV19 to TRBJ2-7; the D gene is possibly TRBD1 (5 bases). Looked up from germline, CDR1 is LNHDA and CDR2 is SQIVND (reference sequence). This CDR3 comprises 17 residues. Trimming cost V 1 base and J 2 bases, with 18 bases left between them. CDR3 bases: TGTGCCAGTAGTATAGCCTTGTACAGGCGTCAGCCCTACGAGCAGTACTTC. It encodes CASSIALYRRQPYEQYF.

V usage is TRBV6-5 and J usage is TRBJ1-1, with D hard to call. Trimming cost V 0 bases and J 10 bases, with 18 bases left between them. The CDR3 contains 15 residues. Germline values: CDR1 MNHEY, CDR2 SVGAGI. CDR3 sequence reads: CASSYSVSAGGVAFF. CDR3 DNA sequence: TGTGCCAGCAGTTACTCGGTTTCCGCGGGAGGCGTAGCTTTCTTT.

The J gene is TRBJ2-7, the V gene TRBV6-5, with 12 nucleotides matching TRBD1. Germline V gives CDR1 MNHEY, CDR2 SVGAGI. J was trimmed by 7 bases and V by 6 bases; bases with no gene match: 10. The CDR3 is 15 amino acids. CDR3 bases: TGTGCCAGCAGAACCACCGGGACAGGGGGCCAAGAGCAGTACTTC. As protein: CASRTTGTGGQEQYF.

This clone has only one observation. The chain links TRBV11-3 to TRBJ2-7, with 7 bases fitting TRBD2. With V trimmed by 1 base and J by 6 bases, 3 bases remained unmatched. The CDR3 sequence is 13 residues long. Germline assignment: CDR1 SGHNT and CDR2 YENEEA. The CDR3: CASSLVQRGEQYF. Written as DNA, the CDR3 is TGTGCCAGCAGCTTAGTTCAGCGGGGCGAGCAGTACTTC.

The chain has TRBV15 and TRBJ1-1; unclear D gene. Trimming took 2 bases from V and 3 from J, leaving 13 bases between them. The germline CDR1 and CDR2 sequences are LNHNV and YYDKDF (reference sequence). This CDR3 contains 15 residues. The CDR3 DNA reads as TGTGCCACCAGCAGATACGCGGGGTCTGACACTGAAGCTTTCTTT. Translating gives CATSRYAGSDTEAFF.

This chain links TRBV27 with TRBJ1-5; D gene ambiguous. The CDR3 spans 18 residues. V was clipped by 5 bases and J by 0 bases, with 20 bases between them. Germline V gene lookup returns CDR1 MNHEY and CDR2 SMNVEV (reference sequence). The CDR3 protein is CASSPLGLTLDSNQPQHF. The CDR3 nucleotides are TGTGCCAGCAGTCCCCTTGGACTGACGCTCGATAGCAATCAGCCCCAGCATTTT.

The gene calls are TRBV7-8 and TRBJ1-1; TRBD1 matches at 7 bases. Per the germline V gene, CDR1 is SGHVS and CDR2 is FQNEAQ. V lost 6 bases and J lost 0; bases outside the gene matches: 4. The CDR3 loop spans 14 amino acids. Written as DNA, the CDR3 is TGTGCCAGCAGTCACAGGGGTTTGAACACTGAAGCTTTCTTT. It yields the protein CASSHRGLNTEAFF.

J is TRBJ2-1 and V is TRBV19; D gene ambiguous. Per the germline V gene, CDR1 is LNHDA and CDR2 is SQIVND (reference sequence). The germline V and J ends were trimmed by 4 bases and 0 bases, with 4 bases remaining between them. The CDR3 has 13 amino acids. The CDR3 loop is CASSKTSYNEQFF. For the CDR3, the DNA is TGTGCCAGTAGTAAGACCTCCTACAATGAGCAGTTCTTC.

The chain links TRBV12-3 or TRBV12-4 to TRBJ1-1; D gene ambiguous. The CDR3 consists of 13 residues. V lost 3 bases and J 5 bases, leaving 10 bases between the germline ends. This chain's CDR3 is CASSLAPGTEAFF. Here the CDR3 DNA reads TGTGCCAGCAGTTTGGCCCCCGGGACTGAAGCTTTCTTT.

The chain's CDR3 is CASSYRQGNQPQHF. The CDR3 DNA follows: TGTGCCAGCAGTTACCGACAGGGAAATCAGCCCCAGCATTTT. The chain has TRBV6-5 and TRBJ1-5; 7 bases fit TRBD1. Per the germline V gene, CDR1 is MNHEY and CDR2 is SVGAGI. The CDR3 has 14 residues. V was clipped by 2 bases and J by 4 bases; unmatched bases: 2.

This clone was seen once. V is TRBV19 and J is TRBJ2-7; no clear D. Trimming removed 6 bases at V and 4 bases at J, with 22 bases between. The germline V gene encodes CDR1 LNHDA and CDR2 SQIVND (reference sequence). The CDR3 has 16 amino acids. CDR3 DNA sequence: TGTGCCAGTAGGAAGGATTGGGATCCGGTTGAGTACGAGCAGTACTTC. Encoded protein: CASRKDWDPVEYEQYF.

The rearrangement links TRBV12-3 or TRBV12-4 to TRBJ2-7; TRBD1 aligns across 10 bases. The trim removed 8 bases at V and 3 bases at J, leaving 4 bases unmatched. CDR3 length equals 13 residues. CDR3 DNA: TGTGCCAGCGGGACAGGGGATCTCTACGAGCAGTACTTC. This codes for CASGTGDLYEQYF.

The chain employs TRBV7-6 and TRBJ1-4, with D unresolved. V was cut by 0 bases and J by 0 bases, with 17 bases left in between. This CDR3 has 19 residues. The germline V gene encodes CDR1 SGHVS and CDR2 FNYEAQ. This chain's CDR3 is CASSLASQSRVATNEKLFF. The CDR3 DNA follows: TGTGCCAGCAGCTTAGCGTCCCAGAGCAGAGTTGCAACTAATGAAAAACTGTTTTTT.

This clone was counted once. Here the CDR3 reads CASSNGDLSNQPQHF. CDR3 sequence (DNA): TGTGCCAGTAGTAACGGGGACCTTAGCAATCAGCCCCAGCATTTT. V gene TRBV19 combines with J gene TRBJ1-5; a possible D gene is TRBD1 (5 bases). V shed 4 bases and J shed 0 bases, with 10 bases lying between them. The CDR3 runs to 15 residues. Germline CDR1 LNHDA, CDR2 SQIVND (reference sequence). The variable domain in full, completed from reference TRBV19 and TRBJ1-5, reads DGGITQSPKYLFRKEGQNVTLSCEQNLNHDAMYWYRQDPGQGLRLIYYSQIVNDFQKGDIAEGYSVSREKKESFPLTVTSAQKNPTAFYLCASSNGDLSNQPQHFGDGTRLSIL.

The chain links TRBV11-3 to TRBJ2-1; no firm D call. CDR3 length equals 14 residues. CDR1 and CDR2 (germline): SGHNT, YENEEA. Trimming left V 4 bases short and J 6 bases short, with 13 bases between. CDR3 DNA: TGTGCCAGCAGCTACTCTAGGGTTGGCAATGAGCAGTTCTTC. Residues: CASSYSRVGNEQFF.

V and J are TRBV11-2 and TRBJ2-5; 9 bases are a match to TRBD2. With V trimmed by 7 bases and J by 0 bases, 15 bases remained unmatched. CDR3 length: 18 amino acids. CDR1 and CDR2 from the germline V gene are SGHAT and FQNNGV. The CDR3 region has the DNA TGTGCCAGCACCCTACATTGGTTAGCGGGGGCTTACCAAGAGACCCAGTACTTC. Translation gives CASTLHWLAGAYQETQYF.

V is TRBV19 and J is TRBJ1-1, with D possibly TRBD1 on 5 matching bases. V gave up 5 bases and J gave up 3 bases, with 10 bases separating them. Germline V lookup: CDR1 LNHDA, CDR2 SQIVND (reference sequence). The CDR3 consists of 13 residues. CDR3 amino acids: CASSRIQDTEAFF. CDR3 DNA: TGTGCCAGTAGTCGAATACAGGACACTGAAGCTTTCTTT.

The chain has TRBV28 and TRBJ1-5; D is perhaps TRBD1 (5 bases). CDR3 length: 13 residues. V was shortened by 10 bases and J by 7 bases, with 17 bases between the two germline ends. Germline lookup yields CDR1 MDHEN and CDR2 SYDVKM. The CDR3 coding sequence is TGTGCCACCCAGAGGGCGGGGCCCCAGCCCCAGCATTTT. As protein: CATQRAGPQPQHF. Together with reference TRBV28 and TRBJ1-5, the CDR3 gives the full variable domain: DVKVTQSSRYLVKRTGEKVFLECVQDMDHENMFWYRQDPGLGLRLIYFSYDVKMKEKGDIPEGYSVSREKKERFSLILESASTNQTSMYLCATQRAGPQPQHFGDGTRLSIL.

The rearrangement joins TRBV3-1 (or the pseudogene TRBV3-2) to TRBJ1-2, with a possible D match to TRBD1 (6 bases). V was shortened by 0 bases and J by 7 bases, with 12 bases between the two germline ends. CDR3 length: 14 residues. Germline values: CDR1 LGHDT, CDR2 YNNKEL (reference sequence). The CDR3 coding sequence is TGTGCCAGCAGCCAAGATCAGGGGTCGGCTGGCTACACCTTC. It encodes CASSQDQGSAGYTF.